Shown below are 27 T cell receptor beta chains from a single sample sequenced in a study of control samples from healthy donors and cancer patients. Some clones are missing from TCRdb's copy, which holds only in-frame ones; the method was immunoSEQ multiplex PCR. The sample lists approximately 74,000 clones; roughly 93% were seen once. Sample: blood. The receptors shown here come from a woman in her 30s in good health.

In its sample, this clone was seen a few times. The chain uses TRBV9 and TRBJ2-5, with D possibly matching TRBD2 (6 bases). The CDR3 contains 16 residues. The V and J ends lost 0 bases and 0 bases respectively, with 12 bases between them. Germline V gene sequence: CDR1 SGDLS, CDR2 YYNGEE. Here the CDR3 reads CASSVGREVYQETQYF. Written as DNA, the CDR3 is TGTGCCAGCAGCGTAGGAAGGGAGGTGTACCAAGAGACCCAGTACTTC.

V and J are TRBV4-1 and TRBJ1-1; D is uncertain. The CDR3 sequence is 13 residues long. Looked up from germline, CDR1 is MGHRA and CDR2 is YSYEKL. With 4 bases removed from V and 0 bases from J, the gap between germline ends came to 6 bases. CDR3 loop: CASSPSMNTEAFF. The CDR3 DNA is TGCGCCAGCAGCCCGTCCATGAACACTGAAGCTTTCTTT.

The gene calls are TRBV11-3 and TRBJ1-2; TRBD1 is a possible D gene (5 bases). The CDR3 is 15 amino acids. CDR1 is SGHNT, CDR2 YENEEA, per germline. Trimming shortened V by 1 base and J by 0 bases, and 9 bases separated the two germline ends. The CDR3 sequence: CASSLGQNSNYGYTF. For the CDR3, the DNA is TGTGCCAGCAGCTTAGGACAGAACTCTAACTATGGCTACACCTTC. The whole variable domain, remainder taken from reference TRBV11-3 and TRBJ1-2, is EAGVVQSPRYKIIEKKQPVAFWCNPISGHNTLYWYLQNLGQGPELLIRYENEEAVDDSQLPKDRFSAERLKGVDSTLKIQPAELGDSAVYLCASSLGQNSNYGYTFGSGTRLTVV.

The chain links TRBV12-3 or TRBV12-4 to TRBJ2-7; 8 bases match TRBD2. The CDR3 consists of 13 residues. Trimming at V came to 1 base and at J to 7 bases, leaving 3 bases not matched to a gene. Here the CDR3 DNA reads TGTGCCAGCAGTTTAGGACTAGCGAGTGAGCAGTACTTC. Its protein is CASSLGLASEQYF.

The genes are TRBV5-4 and TRBJ1-2; 8 bases agree with TRBD1. J lost 2 bases, V lost 4 bases, and 10 bases had no gene match. Germline CDR1 reads SGHNT; CDR2 reads YYREEE (reference sequence). The CDR3 has 16 amino acids. In nucleotides, the CDR3 is TGTGCCAGCAGCGCAGGGGGCCTGGTGGTAAACTATGGCTACACCTTC. Its translation is CASSAGGLVVNYGYTF.

The rearrangement uses TRBV30 and TRBJ1-1; D unresolved. This CDR3 region has 12 residues. Germline CDR1 reads GTSNPN; CDR2 reads SVGIG (reference sequence). V dropped 4 bases and J dropped 1 base, with 7 bases sitting between them. CDR3 region: CAWTTENTEAFF. Written as DNA, the CDR3 is TGTGCCTGGACGACGGAGAACACTGAAGCTTTCTTT.

The rearrangement joins TRBV30 to TRBJ2-7, with TRBD2 matching 11 bases. There are 14 residues in the CDR3. Germline CDR1 is GTSNPN and CDR2 is SVGIG (reference sequence). The ends lost 3 bases at V and 3 bases at J; junction bases unmatched: 4. CDR3 loop: CAWSRTSGLYEQYF. CDR3 DNA: TGTGCCTGGAGCCGGACTAGCGGGCTCTACGAGCAGTACTTC.

This chain connects TRBV19 to TRBJ1-2; D not certain. CDR1 and CDR2 from the germline V gene are LNHDA and SQIVND (reference sequence). CDR3 length: 9 residues. The V and J ends lost 9 bases and 8 bases respectively, with 7 bases between them. The CDR3, as DNA: TGTGCCAGCTATGAAGGCTACACCTTC. Protein product: CASYEGYTF.

V is TRBV11-2 and J is TRBJ2-1, with D tentatively TRBD1 (5 bases). CDR3 length: 15 amino acids. Trimming took 3 bases from V and 2 from J, leaving 11 bases between them. Per the germline V gene, CDR1 is SGHAT and CDR2 is FQNNGV. In DNA, the CDR3 is TGTGCCAGCAGCTTCAGGGCTACAACCTACAATGAGCAGTTCTTC. Its translation: CASSFRATTYNEQFF.

The chain links TRBV12-3 or TRBV12-4 to TRBJ1-5; D is ambiguous. The CDR3 consists of 12 residues. V lost 6 bases and J lost 7, with 10 bases in between. The CDR3 DNA follows: TGTGCCAGCAGCGTTCCCGGGCAGCCCCAGCATTTT. This codes for CASSVPGQPQHF.

The V and J genes are TRBV7-3 and TRBJ1-5, with D uncertain. V dropped 2 bases and J dropped 6 bases, with 14 bases sitting between them. Germline loops: CDR1 SGHTA, CDR2 FQGTGA. This CDR3 is 15 amino acids long. The CDR3 spells CASSLWGTASQPQHF. The CDR3 region has the DNA TGTGCCAGCAGCTTATGGGGTACGGCAAGTCAGCCCCAGCATTTT.

The CDR3 loop is CASSLQETQYF. The CDR3 nucleotides are TGTGCCAGCAGCCTTCAAGAGACCCAGTACTTC. The genes are TRBV5-4 and TRBJ2-5; D unclear. There are 11 residues in the CDR3. In germline, CDR1 is SGHNT, CDR2 YYREEE (reference sequence). V was cut by 4 bases and J by 2 bases, with 3 bases left in between.

V is TRBV4-1 and J is TRBJ2-1; no clear D gene. Germline V gene lookup returns CDR1 MGHRA and CDR2 YSYEKL. The V end lost 0 bases, the J end lost 1 base, and 10 bases lay between the germline ends. This CDR3 comprises 16 residues. The CDR3 nucleotides are TGCGCCAGCAGCCAAGAGAGGATTTCATCCTACAATGAGCAGTTCTTC. This codes for CASSQERISSYNEQFF.

The chain is built from TRBV19 and TRBJ2-2; TRBD2 might be the D (5 bases). The CDR3 is 11 amino acids. Per germline, CDR1 LNHDA and CDR2 SQIVND (reference sequence). Trimming left V 9 bases short and J 5 bases short, with 7 bases between. The CDR3 is CASEGTGELFF. CDR3 nucleotides: TGTGCCAGCGAGGGAACCGGGGAGCTGTTTTTT.

The chain has TRBV5-4 and TRBJ2-3; the D gene is possibly TRBD1 (6 bases). Germline V gives CDR1 SGHNT, CDR2 YYREEE (reference sequence). V was trimmed by 4 bases and J by 0 bases, leaving 12 bases between them. The CDR3 runs 15 residues. The CDR3 region is CASSRRGASTDTQYF. The CDR3 coding sequence is TGTGCCAGCAGCCGCAGGGGAGCGAGCACAGATACGCAGTATTTT.

This chain uses TRBV5-6 with TRBJ2-2; D perhaps matches TRBD2 (6 bases). V was cut by 2 bases and J by 0 bases, with 20 bases left in between. CDR1 is SGHDT and CDR2 is YYEEEE in the germline V gene. The CDR3 has 19 amino acids. DNA of the CDR3: TGTGCCAGCAGCTTAGGTACTAGCTATCTCATCCCGAACACCGGGGAGCTGTTTTTT. Encoded protein: CASSLGTSYLIPNTGELFF.

V usage is TRBV4-1 and J usage is TRBJ1-4, with D hard to call. The CDR3 sequence is 14 residues long. Trimming took 0 bases from V and 5 from J, leaving 7 bases between them. Germline CDR1 MGHRA, CDR2 YSYEKL. CDR3 residues: CASSQERVNEKLFF. The CDR3 coding sequence is TGCGCCAGCAGCCAAGAGCGGGTAAATGAAAAACTGTTTTTT.

The chain couples TRBV5-4 to TRBJ2-1; no clear D gene. Germline assignment: CDR1 SGHNT and CDR2 YYREEE (reference sequence). CDR3 length: 16 amino acids. V lost 1 base and J lost 6, with 17 bases in between. The CDR3, as DNA: TGTGCCAGCAGCTTGCTGAGCTGGCGGACGGGCAATGAGCAGTTCTTC. Protein sequence: CASSLLSWRTGNEQFF.

The chain links TRBV11-2 to TRBJ1-1; D is uncertain. The CDR3 sequence is 12 residues long. Deletions cut 4 bases from V and 1 base from J, with 4 bases between. Germline V gives CDR1 SGHAT, CDR2 FQNNGV. CDR3 region: CASSSQNTEAFF. The CDR3 region has the DNA TGTGCCAGCAGCTCCCAGAACACTGAAGCTTTCTTT.

This clone has just one count. The chain's CDR3 is CASRTGLNTEAFF. For the CDR3, the DNA is TGTGCCAGTAGGACAGGTCTGAACACTGAAGCTTTCTTT. The rearrangement joins TRBV19 to TRBJ1-1, with D tentatively TRBD1 (6 bases). Trimming removed 6 bases at V and 0 bases at J, with 8 bases between. CDR3 size: 13 residues. In germline, CDR1 is LNHDA, CDR2 SQIVND (reference sequence).

V and J are TRBV29-1 and TRBJ2-2, with 9 positions matching TRBD1. The CDR3 contains 16 residues. The V segment lost 0 bases and the J segment 2 bases; nucleotides outside the gene matches: 4. From germline, CDR1 is SQVTM and CDR2 ANQGSEA. The CDR3 DNA follows: TGCAGCGTTGAAGAATCGGACAGGGGAAACACCGGGGAGCTGTTTTTT. Translating gives CSVEESDRGNTGELFF.

This clone was found a few times. J is TRBJ1-2 and V is TRBV2, with 7 bases identical to TRBD1. Losses at the gene ends were 4 bases for V and 2 bases for J; bases not matched to a gene: 7. Germline-derived CDR1 and CDR2 are SNHLY and FYNNEI. The CDR3 is 15 residues long. The CDR3 is CASSVSRQGNYGYTF. The CDR3 DNA sequence: TGTGCCAGCAGTGTTTCCCGACAGGGAAACTATGGCTACACCTTC.

With regard to this clone: Other DNA sequences in the same sample also yield this CDR3. The chain employs TRBV6-5 and TRBJ1-6; maybe TRBD1 (5 bases). The CDR3 sequence is 14 residues long. Germline CDR1 MNHEY, CDR2 SVGAGI. Trimming cost V 10 bases and J 5 bases, with 15 bases left between them. The CDR3: CATGARGNNSPLHF. The CDR3 region has the DNA TGTGCCACCGGCGCACGGGGGAATAATTCACCCCTCCACTTT.

The J gene is TRBJ2-7, the V gene TRBV6-5; D is unclear. Germline V gives CDR1 MNHEY, CDR2 SVGAGI. Trimming removed 8 bases at V and 3 bases at J, with 14 bases between. CDR3 length: 13 amino acids. CDR3 residues: CASGRQGFYEQYF. DNA for the CDR3: TGTGCCAGCGGGCGACAAGGGTTCTACGAGCAGTACTTC.

The chain combines TRBV7-9 with TRBJ2-7; 7 positions match TRBD1. CDR1 and CDR2 from the germline V gene are SEHNR and FQNEAQ (reference sequence). CDR3 length: 14 residues. Unmatched junction bases numbered 4, after V lost 5 bases and J lost 0 bases. CDR3 in DNA: TGTGCCAGCAGCCCTGGACAGGACTCCTACGAGCAGTACTTC. It specifies CASSPGQDSYEQYF.

Here the CDR3 DNA reads TGTGCCAGCAGCCAAGTTTTGGGTGAAAAACTGTTTTTT. Translating gives CASSQVLGEKLFF. The chain is built from TRBV3-1 (or the pseudogene TRBV3-2) and TRBJ1-4, with D hard to call. The germline V and J ends were trimmed by 1 base and 7 bases, with 7 bases remaining between them. The germline CDR1 and CDR2 sequences are LGHDT and YNNKEL (reference sequence). CDR3 length: 13 residues.

The chain links TRBV19 to TRBJ1-1; D unresolved. With 1 base removed from V and 10 bases from J, the gap between germline ends came to 10 bases. This CDR3 contains 12 residues. The germline V gene has CDR1 LNHDA and CDR2 SQIVND (reference sequence). The CDR3 loop is CASSIGAKVAFF. CDR3 nucleotide sequence: TGTGCCAGTAGTATAGGGGCAAAGGTAGCTTTCTTT.